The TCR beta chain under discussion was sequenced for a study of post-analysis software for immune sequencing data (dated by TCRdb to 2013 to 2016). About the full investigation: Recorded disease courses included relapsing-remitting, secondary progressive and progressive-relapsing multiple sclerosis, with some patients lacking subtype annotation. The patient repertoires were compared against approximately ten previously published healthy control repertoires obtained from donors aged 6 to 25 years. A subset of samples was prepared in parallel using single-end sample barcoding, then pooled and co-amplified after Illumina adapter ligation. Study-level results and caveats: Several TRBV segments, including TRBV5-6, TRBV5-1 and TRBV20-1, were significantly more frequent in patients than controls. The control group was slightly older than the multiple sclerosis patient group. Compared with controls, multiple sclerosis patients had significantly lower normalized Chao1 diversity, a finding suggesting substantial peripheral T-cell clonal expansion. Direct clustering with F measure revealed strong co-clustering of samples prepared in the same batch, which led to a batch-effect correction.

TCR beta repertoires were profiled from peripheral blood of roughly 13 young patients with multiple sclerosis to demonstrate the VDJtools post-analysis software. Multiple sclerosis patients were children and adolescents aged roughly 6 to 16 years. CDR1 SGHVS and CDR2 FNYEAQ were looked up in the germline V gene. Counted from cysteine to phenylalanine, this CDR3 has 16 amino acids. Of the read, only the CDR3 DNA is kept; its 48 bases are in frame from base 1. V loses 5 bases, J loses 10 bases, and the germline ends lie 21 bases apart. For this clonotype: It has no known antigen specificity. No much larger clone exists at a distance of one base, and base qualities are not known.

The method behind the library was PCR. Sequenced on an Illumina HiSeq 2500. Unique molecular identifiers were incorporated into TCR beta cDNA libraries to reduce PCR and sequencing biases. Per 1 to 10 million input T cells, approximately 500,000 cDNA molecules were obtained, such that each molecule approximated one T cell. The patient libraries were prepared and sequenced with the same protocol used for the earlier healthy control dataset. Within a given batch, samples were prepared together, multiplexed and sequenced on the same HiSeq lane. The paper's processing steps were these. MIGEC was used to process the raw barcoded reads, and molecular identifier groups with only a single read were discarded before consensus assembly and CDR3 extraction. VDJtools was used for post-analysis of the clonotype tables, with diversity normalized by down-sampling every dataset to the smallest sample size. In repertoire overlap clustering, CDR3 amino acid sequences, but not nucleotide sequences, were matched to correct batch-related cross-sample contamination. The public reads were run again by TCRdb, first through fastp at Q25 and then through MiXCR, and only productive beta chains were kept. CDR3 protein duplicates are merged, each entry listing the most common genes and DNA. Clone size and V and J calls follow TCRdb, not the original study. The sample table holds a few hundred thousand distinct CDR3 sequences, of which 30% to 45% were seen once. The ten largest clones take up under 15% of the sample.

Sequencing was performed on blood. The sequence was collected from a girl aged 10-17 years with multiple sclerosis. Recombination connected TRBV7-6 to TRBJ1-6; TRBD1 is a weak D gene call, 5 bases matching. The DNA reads TGTGCCAGCAGCACGTCGGACGGCGCGGGGGAATCACCCCTCCACTTT. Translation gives CASSTSDGAGESPLHF. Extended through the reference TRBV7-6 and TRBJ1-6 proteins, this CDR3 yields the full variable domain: GAGVSQSPRYKVTKRGQDVALRCDPISGHVSLYWYRQALGQGPEFLTYFNYEAQQDKSGLPNDRFSAERPEGSISTLTIQRTEQRDSAMYRCASSTSDGAGESPLHFGNGTRLTVT.